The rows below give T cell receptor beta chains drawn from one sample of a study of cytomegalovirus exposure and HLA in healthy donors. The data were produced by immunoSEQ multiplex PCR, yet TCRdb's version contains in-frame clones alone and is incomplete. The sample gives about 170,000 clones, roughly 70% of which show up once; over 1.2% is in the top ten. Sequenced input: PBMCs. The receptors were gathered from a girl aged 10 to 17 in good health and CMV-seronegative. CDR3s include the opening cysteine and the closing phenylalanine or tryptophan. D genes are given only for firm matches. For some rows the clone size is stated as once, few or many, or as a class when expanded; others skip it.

CDR3nt: TGCAGCGTAGAGACAGCCACCTACGAGCAGTACTTC; CDR3aa: CSVETATYEQYF; d_gene: NA; j_gene: TRBJ2-7; abundance: NA; v_gene: TRBV29-1
CDR3nt: TGTGCCAGCAGACAGGAGAGTCTCAACACCATATATTTT; CDR3aa: CASRQESLNTIYF; d_gene: NA; j_gene: TRBJ1-3; abundance: NA; v_gene: TRBV6-1
CDR3nt: TGTGCTAGTGCCTTAGGGCAGGGGGAACATTCACCCCTCCACTTT; CDR3aa: CASALGQGEHSPLHF; d_gene: TRBD1; j_gene: TRBJ1-6; abundance: NA; v_gene: TRBV12-5
CDR3nt: TGTGCCTGGAGAGCTGGTTTCGAAGGCTACACCTTC; CDR3aa: CAWRAGFEGYTF; d_gene: NA; j_gene: TRBJ1-2; abundance: once; v_gene: TRBV30
CDR3nt: TGTGCCAGCAGCCCGGAGCCTCCCTACGAGCAGTACTTC; CDR3aa: CASSPEPPYEQYF; d_gene: NA; j_gene: TRBJ2-7; abundance: NA; v_gene: TRBV7-9
CDR3nt: TGTGCCAGCAGCTTAGGGCCAGAAGAGACCCAGTACTTC; CDR3aa: CASSLGPEETQYF; d_gene: NA; j_gene: TRBJ2-5; abundance: NA; v_gene: TRBV7-6
CDR3nt: TGCGCCAGCAGCTTTGTTCGAGATAGCTCCTACAATGAGCAGTTCTTC; CDR3aa: CASSFVRDSSYNEQFF; d_gene: NA; j_gene: TRBJ2-1; abundance: NA; v_gene: TRBV5-1
CDR3nt: TGTGCCAGCAGCTTGACAGGAAAGGGAAACACCATATATTTT; CDR3aa: CASSLTGKGNTIYF; d_gene: NA; j_gene: TRBJ1-3; abundance: NA; v_gene: TRBV7-9
CDR3nt: TGCGCCAGCAGCCCAGACAGGGGCTCCTACAGTGAGCAGTTCTTC; CDR3aa: CASSPDRGSYSEQFF; d_gene: TRBD1; j_gene: TRBJ2-1; abundance: NA; v_gene: TRBV5-1
CDR3nt: TGTGCCAGCAGCCCAAGGACAGCAGGGGCGGGGGCCAACGTCCTGACTTTC; CDR3aa: CASSPRTAGAGANVLTF; d_gene: NA; j_gene: TRBJ2-6; abundance: NA; v_gene: TRBV7-2
CDR3nt: TGTGCCAGCAGCTTCGTGCGGGCCTCCTCCTACAATGAGCAGTTCTTC; CDR3aa: CASSFVRASSYNEQFF; d_gene: NA; j_gene: TRBJ2-1; abundance: once; v_gene: TRBV5-6
CDR3nt: TGTGCCATCCTGGGGACTAGCGGGGGGGCTCGGGATACGCAGTATTTT; CDR3aa: CAILGTSGGARDTQYF; d_gene: TRBD2; j_gene: TRBJ2-3; abundance: NA; v_gene: TRBV10-3
CDR3nt: TGTGCCAGCAGCTTGGGGTACGGGACCCTCCACTTT; CDR3aa: CASSLGYGTLHF; d_gene: NA; j_gene: TRBJ1-6; abundance: few; v_gene: TRBV7-2
CDR3nt: TGTGCCAGCACTTCCCCCTCCGGTCACGAGCAGTACTTC; CDR3aa: CASTSPSGHEQYF; d_gene: NA; j_gene: TRBJ2-7; abundance: NA; v_gene: TRBV27
CDR3nt: TGTGCCAGCAGCCAAGACTTAAACACTGAAGCTTTCTTT; CDR3aa: CASSQDLNTEAFF; d_gene: NA; j_gene: TRBJ1-1; abundance: NA; v_gene: TRBV14
CDR3nt: TGTGCCAGCAGTGACACGGGAAACTCCTATGGCTACACCTTC; CDR3aa: CASSDTGNSYGYTF; d_gene: NA; j_gene: TRBJ1-2; abundance: once; v_gene: TRBV6-1
CDR3nt: TGTGCCAGCAGCTTAGCGGGACAGGCAAGCTCTGGAAACACCATATATTTT; CDR3aa: CASSLAGQASSGNTIYF; d_gene: TRBD1; j_gene: TRBJ1-3; abundance: NA; v_gene: TRBV7-8
CDR3nt: TGCAGTAAGCCCGGGGGGAATGGCTACACCTTC; CDR3aa: CSKPGGNGYTF; d_gene: NA; j_gene: TRBJ1-2; abundance: NA; v_gene: TRBV20-1
CDR3nt: TGTGCCAGCAGCTTAGGCGGACAGGGGAGTGAGCAGTTCTTC; CDR3aa: CASSLGGQGSEQFF; d_gene: TRBD1; j_gene: TRBJ2-1; abundance: NA; v_gene: TRBV7-9
CDR3nt: TGTGCCAGCAGTTTACAACAGTCTAACACTGAAGCTTTCTTT; CDR3aa: CASSLQQSNTEAFF; d_gene: NA; j_gene: TRBJ1-1; abundance: NA; v_gene: TRBV27
CDR3nt: TGTGCCAGCAGTTTCGGGACAGGGAACTATGGCTACACCTTC; CDR3aa: CASSFGTGNYGYTF; d_gene: TRBD1; j_gene: TRBJ1-2; abundance: NA; v_gene: TRBV27
CDR3nt: TGCAGCGTTACCGGGACAGCCAACACTGAAGCTTTCTTT; CDR3aa: CSVTGTANTEAFF; d_gene: TRBD1; j_gene: TRBJ1-1; abundance: NA; v_gene: TRBV29-1
CDR3nt: TGTGCCAGCAGCCAAGATAGGGAAAGGGGGCAGGATGGCTACACCTTC; CDR3aa: CASSQDRERGQDGYTF; d_gene: TRBD1; j_gene: TRBJ1-2; abundance: once; v_gene: TRBV14
CDR3nt: TGTGCCAGTAGTATAGGGCAGGAGAACACTGAAGCTTTCTTT; CDR3aa: CASSIGQENTEAFF; d_gene: NA; j_gene: TRBJ1-1; abundance: NA; v_gene: TRBV19
CDR3nt: TGTGCCATCAGTGCGGGGACTAGCGGGGGGTCAGAGACCCAGTACTTC; CDR3aa: CAISAGTSGGSETQYF; d_gene: TRBD2; j_gene: TRBJ2-5; abundance: NA; v_gene: TRBV10-3
CDR3nt: TGTGCTAGTGGTTTGAACCCGGGACAGGGTATTTCACCCCTCCACTTT; CDR3aa: CASGLNPGQGISPLHF; d_gene: TRBD1; j_gene: TRBJ1-6; abundance: NA; v_gene: TRBV12-5
CDR3nt: TGTGCCAGCAGCTTGGGGCTAGCGGGGGCCCTTTACGAGCAGTACTTC; CDR3aa: CASSLGLAGALYEQYF; d_gene: TRBD2; j_gene: TRBJ2-7; abundance: NA; v_gene: TRBV5-6
CDR3nt: TGTGCCAGCAGTTACCTCGGAGGGTCACCCCTCCACTTT; CDR3aa: CASSYLGGSPLHF; d_gene: NA; j_gene: TRBJ1-6; abundance: NA; v_gene: TRBV6-5
CDR3nt: TGTGCCAGCAGCGGGACGCAGGGGCCAGGGGCCCTCCACTTT; CDR3aa: CASSGTQGPGALHF; d_gene: NA; j_gene: TRBJ1-6; abundance: NA; v_gene: TRBV9
CDR3nt: TGTGCCAGCAGTGATATGCGGGAGCAGTACTTC; CDR3aa: CASSDMREQYF; d_gene: NA; j_gene: TRBJ2-7; abundance: few; v_gene: TRBV25-1
CDR3nt: TGTGCCTGGAGTGTACAGGGAAGGTGGACAGGGGGCGTGGGACAGTCCGAAAAACTGTTTTTT; CDR3aa: CAWSVQGRWTGGVGQSEKLFF; d_gene: TRBD1; j_gene: TRBJ1-4; abundance: NA; v_gene: TRBV30
CDR3nt: TGTGCCAGCAGTTACTCTCTGGAGCCGGGCGAGCAGTACTTC; CDR3aa: CASSYSLEPGEQYF; d_gene: NA; j_gene: TRBJ2-7; abundance: NA; v_gene: TRBV6-5
CDR3nt: TGTGCCAGCAGTGATGGGTTTCGGGACACTGAAGCTTTCTTT; CDR3aa: CASSDGFRDTEAFF; d_gene: NA; j_gene: TRBJ1-1; abundance: NA; v_gene: TRBV6-5
CDR3nt: TGTGCCAGCAGCTTTTCTGGACTGTACCAAGAGACCCAGTACTTC; CDR3aa: CASSFSGLYQETQYF; d_gene: NA; j_gene: TRBJ2-5; abundance: NA; v_gene: TRBV5-4
CDR3nt: TGCGCCAGCAGCCAAGAACTCTATGGCTACACCTTC; CDR3aa: CASSQELYGYTF; d_gene: NA; j_gene: TRBJ1-2; abundance: NA; v_gene: TRBV4-1
CDR3nt: TGCGCCAGCAGCTCAGGTGGGACCCAGTACTTC; CDR3aa: CASSSGGTQYF; d_gene: NA; j_gene: TRBJ2-5; abundance: NA; v_gene: TRBV5-1
CDR3nt: TGCGCCAGCAGCCCCGACAGGGGGCGGAACACTGAAGCTTTCTTT; CDR3aa: CASSPDRGRNTEAFF; d_gene: TRBD1; j_gene: TRBJ1-1; abundance: NA; v_gene: TRBV5-1
CDR3nt: TGTGCCAGCAGTTCGGGGATCTCTGGGGCCAACGTCCTGACTTTC; CDR3aa: CASSSGISGANVLTF; d_gene: NA; j_gene: TRBJ2-6; abundance: NA; v_gene: TRBV11-1
CDR3nt: TGTGCCACCAGCAGTGGGGGGACAGCCATCTATGGCTACACCTTC; CDR3aa: CATSSGGTAIYGYTF; d_gene: TRBD1; j_gene: TRBJ1-2; abundance: NA; v_gene: TRBV15
CDR3nt: TGTGCCAGTAGTATAGCTGGAGGGGCGAGTGAAGCTTTCTTT; CDR3aa: CASSIAGGASEAFF; d_gene: NA; j_gene: TRBJ1-1; abundance: few; v_gene: TRBV19
CDR3nt: TGCGCCAGCAGCTTACGGGCAGCGGGCCTGAACACTGAAGCTTTCTTT; CDR3aa: CASSLRAAGLNTEAFF; d_gene: NA; j_gene: TRBJ1-1; abundance: NA; v_gene: TRBV5-1
CDR3nt: TGCGCCAGCAGCTGGGCATTTGGGGGGGACTACGAGCAGTACTTC; CDR3aa: CASSWAFGGDYEQYF; d_gene: TRBD2; j_gene: TRBJ2-7; abundance: NA; v_gene: TRBV5-1
CDR3nt: TGTGCCAGCAGCCCACAGGGGGCCCACAATGAGCAGTTCTTC; CDR3aa: CASSPQGAHNEQFF; d_gene: TRBD1; j_gene: TRBJ2-1; abundance: NA; v_gene: TRBV5-4
CDR3nt: TGTGCCAGCAGCCCCGACAGGGGAAGGGATGAAGCTTTCTTT; CDR3aa: CASSPDRGRDEAFF; d_gene: TRBD1; j_gene: TRBJ1-1; abundance: few; v_gene: TRBV7-3
CDR3nt: TGTGCCAGCAGAGGACTAGCGGGGGAAAACGAGCAGTACTTC; CDR3aa: CASRGLAGENEQYF; d_gene: TRBD2; j_gene: TRBJ2-7; abundance: NA; v_gene: TRBV2
CDR3nt: TGCGCCAGCAGCTTGGAGTGGGGGCCGGAAGCTTTCTTT; CDR3aa: CASSLEWGPEAFF; d_gene: NA; j_gene: TRBJ1-1; abundance: NA; v_gene: TRBV5-1
CDR3nt: TGTGCCAGCAGCTTTCAACAGGGATACGAGCAGTACTTC; CDR3aa: CASSFQQGYEQYF; d_gene: NA; j_gene: TRBJ2-7; abundance: NA; v_gene: TRBV11-3
CDR3nt: TGTGCCTGGAACAGGGGCGCTTCACCCCTCCACTTT; CDR3aa: CAWNRGASPLHF; d_gene: TRBD1; j_gene: TRBJ1-6; abundance: NA; v_gene: TRBV30
CDR3nt: TGTGCCATCAGGCCCCCCTCGAGGACCGGGGAGCTGTTTTTT; CDR3aa: CAIRPPSRTGELFF; d_gene: NA; j_gene: TRBJ2-2; abundance: few; v_gene: TRBV10-3
CDR3nt: TGTGCCAGTAGTGTAGGACAGGGGAGGAATCAGCCCCAGCATTTT; CDR3aa: CASSVGQGRNQPQHF; d_gene: TRBD1; j_gene: TRBJ1-5; abundance: NA; v_gene: TRBV19
CDR3nt: TGTGCCAGCAGCCAAGAAGCCAGGATTGACTATGGCTACACCTTC; CDR3aa: CASSQEARIDYGYTF; d_gene: NA; j_gene: TRBJ1-2; abundance: NA; v_gene: TRBV14
CDR3nt: TGTGCCAGCAGAGAGGACAGGTTCTCCTACGAGCAGTACTTC; CDR3aa: CASREDRFSYEQYF; d_gene: TRBD1; j_gene: TRBJ2-7; abundance: few; v_gene: TRBV6-1